The sequence of this T cell receptor beta chain was determined in a study of early T cells in non-severe SARS-CoV-2 infection. On the study more broadly: The study sequenced bulk RNA from unsorted whole blood, with chains unpaired. Findings and caveats of the study: Anti-spike CD8 responses were favored in VDJdb matching, and private and CD4 specificities were missed.

Unique molecular identifiers (one per individual cDNA molecule) were attached. TCRdb called the 5' RACE reads again in MiXCR, with one record for every CDR3 protein. The table lists about 80,000 distinct CDR3 sequences, 9.5% to 13% of them singletons. This clonotype has more than one count but fewer than ten. Its target is unknown. Germline trimming cut 2 bases from V and 5 bases from J; bases unmatched to any gene: 25. The CDR3 totals 21 residues. Per germline, CDR1 LGHNA and CDR2 YNFKEQ. This TCR was recovered from an adult who was a healthcare worker with PCR-confirmed SARS-CoV-2 infection or an uninfected control (not recorded which). This chain connects TRBV4-2 to TRBJ2-3; TRBD2 aligns across 7 bases. The sequenced material came from whole blood. Here the CDR3 reads CASSQLRGLAVPQGEEDTQYF. The CDR3 DNA is TGTGCCAGCAGCCAACTGAGGGGCCTAGCGGTACCCCAAGGGGAGGAAGATACGCAGTATTTT.